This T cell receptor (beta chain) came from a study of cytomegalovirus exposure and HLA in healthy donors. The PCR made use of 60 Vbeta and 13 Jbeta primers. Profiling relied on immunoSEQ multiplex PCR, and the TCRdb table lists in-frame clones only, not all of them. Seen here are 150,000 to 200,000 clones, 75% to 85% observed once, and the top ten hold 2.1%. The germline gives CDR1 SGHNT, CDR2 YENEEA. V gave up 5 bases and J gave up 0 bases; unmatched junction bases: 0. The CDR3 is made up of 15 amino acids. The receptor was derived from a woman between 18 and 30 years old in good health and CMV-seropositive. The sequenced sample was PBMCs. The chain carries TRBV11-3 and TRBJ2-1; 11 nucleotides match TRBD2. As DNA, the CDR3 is TGTGCCAGCAGCACTAGCGGGAGCTCCTACAATGAGCAGTTCTTC. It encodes CASSTSGSSYNEQFF.